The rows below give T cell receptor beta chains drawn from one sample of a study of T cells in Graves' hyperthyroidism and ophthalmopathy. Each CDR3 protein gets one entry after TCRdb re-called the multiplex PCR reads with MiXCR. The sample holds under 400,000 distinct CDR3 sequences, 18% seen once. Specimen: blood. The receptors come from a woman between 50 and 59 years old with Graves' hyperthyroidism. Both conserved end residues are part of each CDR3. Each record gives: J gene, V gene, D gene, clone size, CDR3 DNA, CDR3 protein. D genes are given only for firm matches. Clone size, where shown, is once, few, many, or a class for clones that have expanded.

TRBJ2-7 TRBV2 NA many TGTGCCAGCAGTGAAATTCCCTCTGGCGACGAGCAGTACTTC CASSEIPSGDEQYF
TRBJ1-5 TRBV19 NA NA TGTGCCAGTAGCTCTCAACTAGGTCAGCCCCAGCATTTT CASSSQLGQPQHF
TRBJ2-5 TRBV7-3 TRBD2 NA TGTGCCAGCAGCTTAAGTGGGGCGGCGGGGGGTGGGGAGACCCAGTACTTC CASSLSGAAGGGETQYF
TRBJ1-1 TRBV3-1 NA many TGTGCCAGCAGCCGGGCCTCACTCTTGAACACTGAAGCTTTCTTT CASSRASLLNTEAFF
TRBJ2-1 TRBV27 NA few TGTGCCAGCAGTTTAGCTCTCATTCCCCATGAGCAGTTCTTC CASSLALIPHEQFF
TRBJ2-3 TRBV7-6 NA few TGTGCCAGCACGAAGACAGATACGCAGTATTTT CASTKTDTQYF
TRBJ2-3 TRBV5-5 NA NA TGTGCCAGCAGTCGTCGAACTGAGACTAGAAGCACAGATACGCAGTATTTT CASSRRTETRSTDTQYF
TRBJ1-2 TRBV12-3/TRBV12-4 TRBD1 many TGTGCCAGCAGTGCCACAGGGGGCAACTATGGCTACACCTTC CASSATGGNYGYTF
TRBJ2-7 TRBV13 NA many TGTGCCAGCAGCTTAAGGGCAGGGAGCCCCTACGAGCAGTACTTC CASSLRAGSPYEQYF
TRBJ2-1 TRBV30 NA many TGTGCCTGGAGTGGGGGACTTAACAATGAGCAGTTCTTC CAWSGGLNNEQFF
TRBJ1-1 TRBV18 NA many TGTGCCAGCTCTTTGCGGGGCGGGGGGAGCTCTGAAGCTTTCTTT CASSLRGGGSSEAFF
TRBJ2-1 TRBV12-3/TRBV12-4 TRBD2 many TGTGCCAGCAGTTTCGGGACAAGAGTTAGCGGGGCTGTGGGTGAGCAGTTCTTC CASSFGTRVSGAVGEQFF
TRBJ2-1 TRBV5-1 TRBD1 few TGCGCCAGCAGCACAACAGGGGGTATGTACAATGAGCAGTTCTTC CASSTTGGMYNEQFF
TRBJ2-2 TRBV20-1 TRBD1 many TGCAGTGTCCGACAGGGGACCGGGGAGCTGTTTTTT CSVRQGTGELFF
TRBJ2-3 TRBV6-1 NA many TGTGCCACTAAGGGGGGGAGCACAGATACGCAGTATTTT CATKGGSTDTQYF
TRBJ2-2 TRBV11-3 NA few TGTGCCAGCACCAAGGATACCGACACCGGGGAGCTGTTTTTT CASTKDTDTGELFF
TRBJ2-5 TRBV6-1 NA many TGTGCCAGCAGCGATGGGGGGAGAGAAGAGACCCAGTACTTC CASSDGGREETQYF
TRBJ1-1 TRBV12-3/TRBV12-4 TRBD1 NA TGTGCCAGCAGTCCCCAGGGGGGTGGGAACACTGAAGCTTTCTTT CASSPQGGGNTEAFF
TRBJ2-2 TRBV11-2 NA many TGTGCCAGCAGCTCACAGACAGCGGTGAACACCGGGGAGCTGTTTTTT CASSSQTAVNTGELFF
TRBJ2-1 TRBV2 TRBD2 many TGTGCCAGCAGTGCCCCGAAGTGGCGGGAGGGGGGGAATGAGCAGTTCTTC CASSAPKWREGGNEQFF
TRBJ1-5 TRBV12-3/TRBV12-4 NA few TGTGCCAGCAGTTTAGCGGTCAGGGGTCAGCCCCAGCATTTT CASSLAVRGQPQHF
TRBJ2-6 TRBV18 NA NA TGTGCCAGCTCACCGGAGGGGCTGGGCTCTGGGGCCAACGTCCTGACTTTC CASSPEGLGSGANVLTF
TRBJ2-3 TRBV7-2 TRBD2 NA TGTGCCAGCAGCCAGACTAGCGGGGAGGATACGCAGTATTTT CASSQTSGEDTQYF
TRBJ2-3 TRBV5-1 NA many TGCGCCAGCAGCCCTGGACAGATTTCAGATACGCAGTATTTT CASSPGQISDTQYF
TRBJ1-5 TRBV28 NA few TGTGCCAGCGGGGGAGGGGGGTATGATCAGCCCCAGCATTTT CASGGGGYDQPQHF
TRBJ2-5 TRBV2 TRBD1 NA TGTGCCAGCACCCTGACAGGGGGTGGAGAGACCCAGTACTTC CASTLTGGGETQYF
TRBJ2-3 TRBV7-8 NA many TGTGCCAGCAGCCCAGAGTCAAGAAGCACAGATACGCAGTATTTT CASSPESRSTDTQYF
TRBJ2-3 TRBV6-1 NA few TGTGCCAGCAGTCTGGGGAACACAGATACGCAGTATTTT CASSLGNTDTQYF
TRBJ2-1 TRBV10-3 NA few TGTGCCATCAGCGACAATCATGAGCAGTTCTTC CAISDNHEQFF
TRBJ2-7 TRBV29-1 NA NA TGCAGCGTTGGAGGGAACTCCTACGAGCAGTACTTC CSVGGNSYEQYF
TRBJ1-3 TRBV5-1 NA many TGCGCCAGCAGCTTGGACATTACTGGAAACACCATATATTTT CASSLDITGNTIYF
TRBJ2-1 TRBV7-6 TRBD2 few TGTGCCAGCAGCTCACTAAGCCCCCCTACTAGCGGGAGACCCAATGAGCAGTTCTTC CASSSLSPPTSGRPNEQFF
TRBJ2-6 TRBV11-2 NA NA TGTGCCAGCAGCTTAATCCGCCGGCCGACGGGCTCTGGGGCCAACGTCCTGACTTTC CASSLIRRPTGSGANVLTF
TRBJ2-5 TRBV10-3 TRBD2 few TGTGCCATCAGTGCCGGACTAGCGGGCGAAGGAGAGACCCAGTACTTC CAISAGLAGEGETQYF
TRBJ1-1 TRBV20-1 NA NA TGCAGTGCCCATGCTCCGGGAGCCCTGGACACTGAAGCTTTCTTT CSAHAPGALDTEAFF
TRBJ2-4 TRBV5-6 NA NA TGTGCCAGCGCCCGCAGGACAGTTAGTGATCAGTACTTC CASARRTVSDQYF
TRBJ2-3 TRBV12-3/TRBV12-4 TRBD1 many TGTGCCAGCAGTCTGGACAGGGCGACAGATACGCAGTATTTT CASSLDRATDTQYF
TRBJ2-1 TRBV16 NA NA TGTGCCAGCAGCCACCCCGACCCTAGCTCCTACAATGAGCAGTTCTTC CASSHPDPSSYNEQFF
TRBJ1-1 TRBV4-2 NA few TGTGCCAGCAGCCAAGATCTTTTAGATATGAACACTGAAGCTTTCTTT CASSQDLLDMNTEAFF
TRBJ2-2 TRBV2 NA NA TGTGCCAGCAGTGGACAGATGAACACCGGGGAGCTGTTTTTT CASSGQMNTGELFF
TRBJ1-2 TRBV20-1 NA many TGCAGTGCTAGCGAGCAGGTCTATGGCTACACCTTC CSASEQVYGYTF